The clone carrying this T cell receptor beta chain was seen more than once but under ten times. This entry is derived from a study of blood T cell repertoires in COVID-19. Overall study: Samples representing acute and convalescent COVID-19 were sourced from the United States, Italy and Spain. Sources were T cells, B-cell-depleted T cells, or PBMCs; the material itself was cDNA or gDNA.

In the authors' methods: Using reference gene primer amplification, nucleated cell counts were estimated. Measured with immunoSEQ multiplex PCR; TCRdb has only the in-frame clones, and not every one. That table is the source of V, J and clone size, and D and trimming were worked out from the DNA. The sample lists approximately 260,000 clones; approximately 91% were seen once. This TCR was sampled from a man aged 50-59 years with acute or convalescent COVID-19. Source material: peripheral blood.

The CDR3 bases are TGTGCCAGCAGTCGACAAGGCTCTATGAACACTGAAGCTTTCTTT. Its protein product is CASSRQGSMNTEAFF. The chain is built from TRBV27 and TRBJ1-1; D gene uncertain. The CDR3 extends over 15 amino acids. Germline values: CDR1 MNHEY, CDR2 SMNVEV (reference sequence). With 5 bases removed from V and 0 bases from J, the gap between germline ends came to 13 bases.